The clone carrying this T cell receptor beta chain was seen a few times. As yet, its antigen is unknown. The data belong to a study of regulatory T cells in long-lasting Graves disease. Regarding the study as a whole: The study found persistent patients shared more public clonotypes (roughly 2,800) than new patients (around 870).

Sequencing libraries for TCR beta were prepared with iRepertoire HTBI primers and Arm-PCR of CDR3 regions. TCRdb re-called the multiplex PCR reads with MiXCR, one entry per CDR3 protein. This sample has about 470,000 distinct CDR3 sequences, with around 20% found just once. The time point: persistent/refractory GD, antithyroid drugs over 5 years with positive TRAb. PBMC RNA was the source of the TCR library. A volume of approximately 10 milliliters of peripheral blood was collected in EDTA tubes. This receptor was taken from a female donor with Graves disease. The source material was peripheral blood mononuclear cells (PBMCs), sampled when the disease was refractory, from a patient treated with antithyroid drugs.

CDR3 loop: CASSQDPENTGELFF. The CDR3 DNA is TGCGCCAGCAGCCAAGACCCAGAAAACACCGGGGAGCTGTTTTTT. The genes are TRBV4-3 and TRBJ2-2; unclear D gene. CDR1 and CDR2 (germline): LGHNA, YSLEER. The CDR3 length is 15 residues. Trimming took off 0 bases at V and 2 bases at J, with 7 bases between the two ends.